Listed below are T cell receptor beta chains from one sample, sequenced in a study of cytomegalovirus exposure and HLA in healthy donors. TCRdb's copy holds only in-frame clones and misses some; the assay was immunoSEQ multiplex PCR. Of about 160,000 clones in the sample, roughly 82% were seen once. Specimen: PBMCs. All receptors derive from a man aged 45-60 years in good health and CMV-seropositive. Each CDR3 is given with its conserved first and last residue. Fields, in order: J gene, D gene, V gene, clone size, CDR3 protein, CDR3 DNA. The D gene is left open where the match is weak. Clone size appears in some rows only: once, few, many, or a class for an expanded clone.

j_call: TRBJ2-7
d_call: TRBD2
v_call: TRBV4-1
clone_size: -
cdr3_aa: CASSQEPGLAGGEQYF
cdr3_nt: TGCGCCAGCAGCCAAGAACCGGGACTAGCGGGTGGTGAGCAGTACTTC

j_call: TRBJ2-7
d_call: TRBD2
v_call: TRBV13
clone_size: -
cdr3_aa: CASSAREAYEQYF
cdr3_nt: TGTGCCAGCAGCGCCCGGGAGGCCTACGAGCAGTACTTC

j_call: TRBJ1-1
d_call: -
v_call: TRBV2
clone_size: -
cdr3_aa: CASSEANTEAFF
cdr3_nt: TGTGCCAGCAGTGAGGCGAACACTGAAGCTTTCTTT

j_call: TRBJ2-5
d_call: TRBD2
v_call: TRBV6-1
clone_size: -
cdr3_aa: CASNGGEGQETQYF
cdr3_nt: TGTGCCAGCAACGGCGGGGAGGGACAAGAGACCCAGTACTTC

j_call: TRBJ2-7
d_call: TRBD1
v_call: TRBV28
clone_size: -
cdr3_aa: CASTQTGNSYEQYF
cdr3_nt: TGTGCCAGCACCCAGACAGGGAACTCCTACGAGCAGTACTTC

j_call: TRBJ2-3
d_call: -
v_call: TRBV11-1
clone_size: -
cdr3_aa: CASSSWTTTLDTQYF
cdr3_nt: TGTGCCAGCAGCTCTTGGACTACCACCCTAGATACGCAGTATTTT

j_call: TRBJ2-7
d_call: TRBD1
v_call: TRBV27
clone_size: -
cdr3_aa: CASTFRCPGQGYEQYF
cdr3_nt: TGTGCCAGCACCTTCCGCTGTCCGGGACAGGGCTACGAGCAGTACTTC

j_call: TRBJ2-5
d_call: -
v_call: TRBV5-8
clone_size: -
cdr3_aa: CASSSTGRGETQYF
cdr3_nt: TGTGCCAGCAGCTCCACAGGGAGAGGAGAGACCCAGTACTTC

j_call: TRBJ2-7
d_call: TRBD2
v_call: TRBV4-1
clone_size: -
cdr3_aa: CASSQWSGMEPNYEQYF
cdr3_nt: TGCGCCAGCAGCCAATGGAGCGGGATGGAACCCAACTACGAGCAGTACTTC

j_call: TRBJ1-3
d_call: TRBD1
v_call: TRBV10-3
clone_size: -
cdr3_aa: CAISGTDRANGNTIYF
cdr3_nt: TGTGCCATCAGTGGCACCGACAGGGCCAATGGAAACACCATATATTTT

j_call: TRBJ2-2
d_call: TRBD1
v_call: TRBV7-2
clone_size: once
cdr3_aa: CASSPPGQGYTGELFF
cdr3_nt: TGTGCCAGCAGCCCCCCGGGACAGGGTTACACCGGGGAGCTGTTTTTT

j_call: TRBJ2-7
d_call: TRBD1
v_call: TRBV2
clone_size: -
cdr3_aa: CASSDQGAANYEQYF
cdr3_nt: TGTGCCAGCAGTGACCAGGGGGCCGCGAACTACGAGCAGTACTTC

j_call: TRBJ2-5
d_call: TRBD1
v_call: TRBV7-9
clone_size: -
cdr3_aa: CASSPLTGTETQYF
cdr3_nt: TGTGCCAGCAGCCCTCTGACAGGGACCGAGACCCAGTACTTC

j_call: TRBJ2-1
d_call: TRBD2
v_call: TRBV4-3
clone_size: -
cdr3_aa: CASSQDNGRFSYNEQFF
cdr3_nt: TGCGCCAGCAGCCAAGATAACGGGAGGTTCTCCTACAATGAGCAGTTCTTC

j_call: TRBJ2-2
d_call: TRBD1
v_call: TRBV5-1
clone_size: -
cdr3_aa: CASSFTTGYGGELFF
cdr3_nt: TGCGCCAGCAGCTTTACGACAGGGTATGGCGGGGAGCTGTTTTTT

j_call: TRBJ2-3
d_call: -
v_call: TRBV27
clone_size: -
cdr3_aa: CARERGRTDTQYF
cdr3_nt: TGTGCCAGGGAGCGAGGGCGAACAGATACGCAGTATTTT

j_call: TRBJ2-1
d_call: -
v_call: TRBV4-3
clone_size: -
cdr3_aa: CASSQDGSSGDEQFF
cdr3_nt: TGCGCCAGCAGCCAAGATGGGAGCTCAGGGGATGAGCAGTTCTTC

j_call: TRBJ2-4
d_call: -
v_call: TRBV6-6
clone_size: -
cdr3_aa: CASTSPEGRAKNIQYF
cdr3_nt: TGTGCCAGCACTTCCCCGGAGGGCCGAGCCAAAAACATTCAGTACTTC

j_call: TRBJ1-1
d_call: -
v_call: TRBV6-5
clone_size: -
cdr3_aa: CASSPSGNTEAFF
cdr3_nt: TGTGCCAGCAGTCCCTCAGGTAACACTGAAGCTTTCTTT

j_call: TRBJ2-7
d_call: TRBD2
v_call: TRBV27
clone_size: once
cdr3_aa: CASSLGLAGVEQYF
cdr3_nt: TGTGCCAGCAGTCTAGGACTAGCGGGAGTCGAGCAGTACTTC

j_call: TRBJ1-3
d_call: -
v_call: TRBV29-1
clone_size: -
cdr3_aa: CSAGTDYGGNTIYF
cdr3_nt: TGCAGCGCCGGTACGGATTACGGGGGAAACACCATATATTTT

j_call: TRBJ1-1
d_call: TRBD1
v_call: TRBV7-9
clone_size: -
cdr3_aa: CASSFNPAGGTEAFF
cdr3_nt: TGTGCCAGCAGCTTTAATCCAGCAGGGGGCACTGAAGCTTTCTTT

j_call: TRBJ2-3
d_call: -
v_call: TRBV7-3
clone_size: -
cdr3_aa: CASSLAASDSTDTQYF
cdr3_nt: TGTGCCAGCAGCTTAGCGGCCTCGGATAGCACAGATACGCAGTATTTT

j_call: TRBJ2-3
d_call: TRBD1
v_call: TRBV14
clone_size: once
cdr3_aa: CASSQGRQGPYSTDTQYF
cdr3_nt: TGTGCCAGCAGCCAGGGGAGACAGGGACCCTATAGCACAGATACGCAGTATTTT

j_call: TRBJ2-3
d_call: TRBD1
v_call: TRBV7-3
clone_size: -
cdr3_aa: CASSLIPLTGVSTDTQYF
cdr3_nt: TGTGCCAGCAGCTTAATCCCCTTGACAGGGGTCAGCACAGATACGCAGTATTTT

j_call: TRBJ2-7
d_call: -
v_call: TRBV7-2
clone_size: -
cdr3_aa: CASSLAGSGVEQYF
cdr3_nt: TGTGCCAGCAGCTTAGCAGGGTCCGGGGTCGAGCAGTACTTC

j_call: TRBJ2-7
d_call: TRBD2
v_call: TRBV5-1
clone_size: -
cdr3_aa: CASSREREAYEQYF
cdr3_nt: TGCGCCAGCAGCCGTGAGCGGGAGGCGTACGAGCAGTACTTC

j_call: TRBJ1-2
d_call: -
v_call: TRBV7-8
clone_size: few
cdr3_aa: CASSQGRVDGYTF
cdr3_nt: TGTGCCAGCAGCCAGGGCAGGGTGGATGGCTACACCTTC

j_call: TRBJ2-2
d_call: TRBD2
v_call: TRBV6-5
clone_size: -
cdr3_aa: CASSYTSIAGAGELFF
cdr3_nt: TGTGCCAGCAGTTACACATCTATAGCGGGGGCCGGGGAGCTGTTTTTT

j_call: TRBJ2-5
d_call: -
v_call: TRBV7-2
clone_size: -
cdr3_aa: CASSLDSGETQYF
cdr3_nt: TGTGCCAGCAGCTTAGACTCCGGAGAGACCCAGTACTTC

j_call: TRBJ2-7
d_call: TRBD2
v_call: TRBV9
clone_size: -
cdr3_aa: CASSVVGTSEQYF
cdr3_nt: TGTGCCAGCAGCGTAGTCGGGACTAGCGAGCAGTACTTC

j_call: TRBJ2-5
d_call: TRBD1
v_call: TRBV28
clone_size: -
cdr3_aa: CASSLGGTGGQRRTQYF
cdr3_nt: TGTGCCAGCAGTTTAGGGGGGACAGGGGGCCAGAGGCGGACCCAGTACTTC

j_call: TRBJ1-2
d_call: -
v_call: TRBV28
clone_size: -
cdr3_aa: CASSIGQIYYGYTF
cdr3_nt: TGTGCCAGCAGTATAGGACAGATCTACTATGGCTACACCTTC

j_call: TRBJ2-1
d_call: -
v_call: TRBV9
clone_size: -
cdr3_aa: CASSGYSNEQFF
cdr3_nt: TGTGCCAGCAGCGGATATAGCAATGAGCAGTTCTTC

j_call: TRBJ2-1
d_call: -
v_call: TRBV7-9
clone_size: -
cdr3_aa: CASSWGGPGGHNEQFF
cdr3_nt: TGTGCCAGCAGCTGGGGAGGGCCCGGGGGGCACAATGAGCAGTTCTTC

j_call: TRBJ2-3
d_call: TRBD1
v_call: TRBV28
clone_size: -
cdr3_aa: CASSSGQAVTDTQYF
cdr3_nt: TGTGCCAGCAGTTCCGGACAGGCAGTCACAGATACGCAGTATTTT

j_call: TRBJ2-3
d_call: -
v_call: TRBV18
clone_size: -
cdr3_aa: CASSPPGATDTQYF
cdr3_nt: TGTGCCAGCTCACCACCTGGGGCCACAGATACGCAGTATTTT

j_call: TRBJ1-2
d_call: -
v_call: TRBV7-3
clone_size: -
cdr3_aa: CASSPQGDYGYTF
cdr3_nt: TGTGCCAGCAGCCCACAGGGTGACTATGGCTACACCTTC

j_call: TRBJ2-1
d_call: -
v_call: TRBV6-5
clone_size: -
cdr3_aa: CASSPMTATKQFF
cdr3_nt: TGTGCCAGCAGTCCGATGACTGCGACGAAGCAGTTCTTC

j_call: TRBJ1-2
d_call: TRBD1
v_call: TRBV7-9
clone_size: -
cdr3_aa: CASSLLMGQGDGYTF
cdr3_nt: TGTGCCAGCAGCCTATTAATGGGACAGGGCGATGGCTACACCTTC

j_call: TRBJ2-2
d_call: -
v_call: TRBV9
clone_size: -
cdr3_aa: CASSGAPDNTGELFF
cdr3_nt: TGTGCCAGCAGCGGTGCACCAGATAACACCGGGGAGCTGTTTTTT

j_call: TRBJ1-1
d_call: TRBD1
v_call: TRBV19
clone_size: -
cdr3_aa: CASSNRGRGDTEAFF
cdr3_nt: TGTGCCAGTAGCAACAGGGGGCGAGGGGACACTGAAGCTTTCTTT

j_call: TRBJ2-3
d_call: -
v_call: TRBV5-1
clone_size: few
cdr3_aa: CASSLLGAPTDTQYF
cdr3_nt: TGCGCCAGCAGCTTGTTGGGGGCCCCCACAGATACGCAGTATTTT

j_call: TRBJ2-3
d_call: TRBD2
v_call: TRBV7-9
clone_size: few
cdr3_aa: CASSGLAGGLRYF
cdr3_nt: TGTGCCAGCAGCGGACTAGCGGGGGGGCTGAGGTATTTT

j_call: TRBJ1-2
d_call: -
v_call: TRBV5-8
clone_size: -
cdr3_aa: CASSLPGGVRGWGYTF
cdr3_nt: TGTGCCAGCAGCCTGCCGGGCGGGGTCCGAGGATGGGGCTACACCTTC

j_call: TRBJ1-3
d_call: -
v_call: TRBV4-3
clone_size: -
cdr3_aa: CASSQGLQGSGNTIYF
cdr3_nt: TGCGCCAGCAGCCAAGGTCTCCAGGGATCTGGAAACACCATATATTTT

j_call: TRBJ2-5
d_call: TRBD1
v_call: TRBV19
clone_size: -
cdr3_aa: CASSRRQGSETQYF
cdr3_nt: TGTGCCAGTAGTAGAAGACAGGGGAGTGAGACCCAGTACTTC

j_call: TRBJ1-5
d_call: -
v_call: TRBV2
clone_size: -
cdr3_aa: CASSLGGADNQPQHF
cdr3_nt: TGTGCCAGCAGTTTAGGAGGGGCCGACAATCAGCCCCAGCATTTT

j_call: TRBJ2-1
d_call: TRBD2
v_call: TRBV4-2
clone_size: -
cdr3_aa: CASSQDPGLAGEQFF
cdr3_nt: TGTGCCAGCAGCCAAGATCCCGGACTAGCGGGCGAGCAGTTCTTC

j_call: TRBJ2-1
d_call: -
v_call: TRBV18
clone_size: once
cdr3_aa: CASSPDSSYNEQFF
cdr3_nt: TGTGCCAGCTCACCGGACAGTTCTTACAATGAGCAGTTCTTC

j_call: TRBJ2-7
d_call: TRBD2
v_call: TRBV7-2
clone_size: -
cdr3_aa: CASGPTWASGSYEQYF
cdr3_nt: TGTGCCAGCGGTCCCACGTGGGCTAGCGGGTCGTACGAGCAGTACTTC

j_call: TRBJ1-5
d_call: -
v_call: TRBV5-8
clone_size: once
cdr3_aa: CASSLVGGAQPQHF
cdr3_nt: TGTGCCAGCAGCTTGGTTGGGGGCGCTCAGCCCCAGCATTTT

j_call: TRBJ1-6
d_call: -
v_call: TRBV18
clone_size: -
cdr3_aa: CASAGLRDSPLHF
cdr3_nt: TGTGCCAGCGCGGGGCTCCGGGATTCACCCCTCCACTTT

j_call: TRBJ1-1
d_call: TRBD1
v_call: TRBV7-7
clone_size: -
cdr3_aa: CASSLRDSGSGFF
cdr3_nt: TGTGCTAGCAGCCTTCGGGACAGTGGTTCGGGTTTCTTT

j_call: TRBJ1-1
d_call: -
v_call: TRBV7-2
clone_size: -
cdr3_aa: CASSEDRANTEAFF
cdr3_nt: TGTGCCAGCAGCGAAGACAGAGCGAACACTGAAGCTTTCTTT